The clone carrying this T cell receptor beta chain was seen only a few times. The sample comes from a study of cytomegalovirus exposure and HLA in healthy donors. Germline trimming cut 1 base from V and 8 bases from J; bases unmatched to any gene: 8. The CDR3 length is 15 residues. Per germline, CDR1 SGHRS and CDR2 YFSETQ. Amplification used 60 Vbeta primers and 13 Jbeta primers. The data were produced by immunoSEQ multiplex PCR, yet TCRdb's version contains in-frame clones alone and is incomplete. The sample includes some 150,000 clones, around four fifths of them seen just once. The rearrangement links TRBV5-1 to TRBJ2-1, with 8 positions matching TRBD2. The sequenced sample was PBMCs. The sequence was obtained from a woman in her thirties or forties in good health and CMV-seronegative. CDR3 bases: TGCGCCAGCAGCTTGTTCCGGGGGGGAGAGGATGAGCAGTTCTTC. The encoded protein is CASSLFRGGEDEQFF. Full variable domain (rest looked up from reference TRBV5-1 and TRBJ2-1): KAGVTQTPRYLIKTRGQQVTLSCSPISGHRSVSWYQQTPGQGLQFLFEYFSETQRNKGNFPGRFSGRQFSNSRSEMNVSTLELGDSALYLCASSLFRGGEDEQFFGPGTRLTVL.